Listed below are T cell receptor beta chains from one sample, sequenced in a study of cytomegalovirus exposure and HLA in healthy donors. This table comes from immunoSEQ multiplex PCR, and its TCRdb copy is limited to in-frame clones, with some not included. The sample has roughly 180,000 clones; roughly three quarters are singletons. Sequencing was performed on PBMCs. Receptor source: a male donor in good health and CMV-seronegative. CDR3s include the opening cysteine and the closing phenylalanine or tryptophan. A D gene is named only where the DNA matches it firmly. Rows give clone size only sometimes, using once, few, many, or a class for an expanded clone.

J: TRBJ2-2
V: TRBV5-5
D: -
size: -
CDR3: CASSLGQRTGELFF
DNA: TGTGCCAGCAGCTTGGGACAGCGCACCGGGGAGCTGTTTTTT

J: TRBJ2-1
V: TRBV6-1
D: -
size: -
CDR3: CASTPRSSLYNEQFF
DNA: TGTGCCAGCACTCCTAGGAGCAGCCTTTACAATGAGCAGTTCTTC

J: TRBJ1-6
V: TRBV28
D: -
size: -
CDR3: CASSNNRYYNSPLHF
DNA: TGTGCCAGCAGTAATAACAGATACTATAATTCACCCCTCCACTTT

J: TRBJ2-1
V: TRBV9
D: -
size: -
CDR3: CASSVLTASNEQFF
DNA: TGTGCCAGCAGCGTACTGACAGCGAGCAATGAGCAGTTCTTC

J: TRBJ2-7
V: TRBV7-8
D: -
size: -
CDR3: CASSLMSAAYEQYF
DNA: TGTGCCAGCAGCTTAATGTCTGCTGCCTACGAGCAGTACTTC

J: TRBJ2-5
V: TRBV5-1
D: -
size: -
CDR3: CASNQQGRETQYF
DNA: TGCGCCAGCAACCAACAGGGAAGAGAGACCCAGTACTTC

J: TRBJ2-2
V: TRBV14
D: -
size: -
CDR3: CASSQDFPGSGGELFF
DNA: TGTGCCAGCAGCCAAGATTTCCCGGGATCTGGCGGGGAGCTGTTTTTT

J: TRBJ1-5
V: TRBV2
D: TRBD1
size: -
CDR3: CASSGQGNQPQHF
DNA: TGTGCCAGCTCGGGACAGGGCAATCAGCCCCAGCATTTT

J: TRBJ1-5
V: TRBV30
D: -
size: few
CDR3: CAWSVRSNQPQHF
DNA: TGTGCCTGGAGTGTACGGAGCAATCAGCCCCAGCATTTT

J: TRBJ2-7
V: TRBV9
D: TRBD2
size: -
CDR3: CASSPGTSGGYYEQYF
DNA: TGTGCCAGCAGCCCGGGGACTAGCGGGGGGTACTACGAGCAGTACTTC

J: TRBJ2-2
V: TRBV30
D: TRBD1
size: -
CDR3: CAWSRPGQINTGELFF
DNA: TGTGCCTGGAGTCGACCGGGACAGATAAACACCGGGGAGCTGTTTTTT

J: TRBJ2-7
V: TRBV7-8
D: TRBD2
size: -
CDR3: CASSLVLAGSYEQYF
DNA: TGTGCCAGCAGCTTAGTTCTAGCGGGATCCTACGAGCAGTACTTC

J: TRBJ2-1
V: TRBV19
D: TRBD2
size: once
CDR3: CASTATSGGPSYNEQFF
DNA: TGTGCCAGTACCGCGACTAGCGGGGGGCCCTCCTACAATGAGCAGTTCTTC

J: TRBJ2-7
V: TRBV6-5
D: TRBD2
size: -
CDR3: CASSSLAGSRYEQYF
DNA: TGTGCCAGCAGTTCTCTAGCGGGATCACGCTACGAGCAGTACTTC

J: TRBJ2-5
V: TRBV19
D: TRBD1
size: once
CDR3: CASSTLGQGQTQYF
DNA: TGTGCCAGTAGTACACTAGGACAGGGCCAGACCCAGTACTTC

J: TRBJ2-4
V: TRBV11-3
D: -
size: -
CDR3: CASSRSTRGIQYF
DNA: TGTGCCAGCAGCCGCTCGACGAGAGGCATTCAGTACTTC

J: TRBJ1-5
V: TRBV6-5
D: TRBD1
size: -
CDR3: CASNQGAHDQPQHF
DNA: TGTGCCAGCAACCAGGGGGCGCACGATCAGCCCCAGCATTTT